This T cell receptor beta chain stems from a study of blood T cells in healthy people across ages. The authors ran a second PCR of about 6 to 12 cycles using a sample-barcoded 5' primer and a J-beta primer mix. MiXCR, applied by TCRdb to the 5' RACE reads, yields one record per CDR3 protein. The top ten clones hold 6.5% to 8.5% of a sample with about 1.4 million distinct CDR3 sequences, roughly 59% of them seen once. This clonotype has only one observation. The CDR3 covers 12 residues. Germline V lookup: CDR1 SGHVS, CDR2 FQNEAQ. V dropped 5 bases and J dropped 14; count of bases not matched to a gene: 6.

This TCR derives from a man in his late teens or twenties in good health. Sequencing was carried out using blood. V is TRBV7-8 and J is TRBJ1-6; 7 nucleotides align to TRBD1. CDR3 nucleotides: TGTGCCAGCAGCCAAAGAGGGACAGCCCTCCACTTT. Translated, it gives CASSQRGTALHF.